This TCR beta chain was sequenced during a study of early T cells in non-severe SARS-CoV-2 infection. MiXCR, run by TCRdb on the 5' RACE reads, gives a single entry per CDR3 protein. Of about 39,000 distinct CDR3 sequences in the sample, 4.5% to 7% are singletons; the top ten hold 3.5% to 4.5%. The trim removed 5 bases at V and 2 bases at J, leaving 6 bases unmatched. The CDR3 length is 13 residues. Germline-derived CDR1 and CDR2 are DFQATT and SNEGSKA (reference sequence). This clonotype showed up just a few times. Specimen: whole blood, collected at baseline. This chain uses TRBV20-1 with TRBJ2-7; 7 nucleotides agree with TRBD2. The TCR was taken from an adult who was a healthcare worker with PCR-confirmed SARS-CoV-2 infection or an uninfected control (not recorded which). CDR3 sequence: CSAEWEGTYEQYF. The CDR3 DNA reads TGCAGTGCTGAGTGGGAGGGCACCTACGAGCAGTACTTC.